The rows below give T cell receptor beta chains drawn from one sample of a study of TIL therapy for anti-PD-1-resistant metastatic lung cancer. Assay used: immunoSEQ multiplex PCR; TCRdb lists only in-frame clones, some missing. The data show approximately 60,000 clones, 70% to 90% seen once. Sequences were derived from blood, sampled at baseline. The receptors shown here come from a person aged 25 to 85 with non-small cell lung cancer. Both conserved end residues are part of each CDR3. D genes are given only for firm matches. Not every row has a clone size; where given, it reads once, few, many or a size class.

D | size | J | V | CDR3 | DNA
- | - | TRBJ2-5 | TRBV4-2 | CASSLGTDKETQYF | TGTGCCAGCAGCCTGGGGACTGACAAAGAGACCCAGTACTTC
TRBD1 | - | TRBJ2-1 | TRBV7-9 | CASSLGAGQGRAEQFF | TGTGCCAGCAGCTTAGGTGCGGGACAGGGCAGAGCTGAGCAGTTCTTC
- | once | TRBJ2-2 | TRBV3-1/TRBV3-2 | CASSTRQGRSHTGELFF | TGTGCCAGCAGCACCCGGCAGGGGAGAAGTCACACCGGGGAGCTGTTTTTT
- | once | TRBJ1-2 | TRBV27 | CASSLQGVFSGYTF | TGTGCCAGCAGTTTACAGGGAGTCTTCTCTGGCTACACCTTC
TRBD2 | - | TRBJ2-7 | TRBV7-9 | CASSLLAGGRYEQYF | TGTGCCAGCAGCTTACTAGCGGGAGGACGGTACGAGCAGTACTTC
- | - | TRBJ1-3 | TRBV5-5 | CASSLAGPASSGNTIYF | TGTGCCAGCAGCTTGGCCGGCCCAGCTTCGTCTGGAAACACCATATATTTT
- | - | TRBJ1-1 | TRBV20-1 | CSAPGDTEAFF | TGCAGTGCCCCAGGGGATACTGAAGCTTTCTTT
TRBD2 | - | TRBJ2-7 | TRBV11-2 | CASSSIRGVIRIEQYF | TGTGCCAGCAGCTCCATACGGGGGGTAATACGTATCGAGCAGTACTTC
TRBD2 | once | TRBJ2-4 | TRBV4-2 | CASSPQASGLAKNIQYF | TGTGCCAGCAGCCCGCAAGCTAGCGGCCTAGCCAAAAACATTCAGTACTTC
- | - | TRBJ2-5 | TRBV10-2 | CASSEGIGGETQYF | TGCGCCAGCAGTGAGGGGATTGGTGGAGAGACCCAGTACTTC
- | - | TRBJ2-3 | TRBV6-5 | CASRINPSSTDTQYF | TGTGCCAGCAGGATAAATCCCTCGAGCACAGATACGCAGTATTTT
TRBD1 | - | TRBJ1-1 | TRBV5-1 | CASSFRGRNFTEAFF | TGCGCCAGCAGCTTTAGGGGGCGGAATTTTACTGAAGCTTTCTTT
TRBD1 | - | TRBJ2-7 | TRBV13 | CASSFDRVNVNEQYF | TGTGCCAGCAGCTTTGACAGGGTTAACGTTAACGAGCAGTACTTC
- | - | TRBJ1-2 | TRBV3-1/TRBV3-2 | CASSSNRGGYTF | TGTGCCAGCAGTTCAAACAGAGGAGGCTACACCTTC
- | - | TRBJ1-3 | TRBV28 | CASSLQAWGNTIYF | TGTGCCAGCAGCCTACAGGCATGGGGAAACACCATATATTTT
- | - | TRBJ2-3 | TRBV2 | CASTSEGGDTQYF | TGTGCCAGCACCTCCGAGGGGGGCGATACGCAGTATTTT
- | - | TRBJ1-5 | TRBV6-1 | CASSERGGRSNQPQHF | TGTGCCAGCAGTGAAAGGGGGGGCCGGAGCAATCAGCCCCAGCATTTT
- | - | TRBJ2-1 | TRBV6-6 | CASSYRAGASEQFF | TGTGCCAGCAGTTACCGGGCAGGGGCTAGTGAGCAGTTCTTC
TRBD2 | - | TRBJ2-1 | TRBV4-1 | CASSQTSAHEQFF | TGCGCCAGCAGCCAAACTAGCGCCCATGAGCAGTTCTTC
- | - | TRBJ2-7 | TRBV7-2 | CASSLATGSTYEQYF | TGTGCCAGCAGCTTAGCGACGGGTAGCACCTACGAGCAGTACTTC
TRBD2 | - | TRBJ2-1 | TRBV25-1 | CASSETSGRGREQFF | TGTGCCAGCAGTGAGACTAGCGGGAGGGGGCGGGAGCAGTTCTTC
- | - | TRBJ2-7 | TRBV7-9 | CASSPRVRDEQYF | TGTGCCAGCAGCCCCCGTGTAAGGGACGAGCAGTACTTC
- | - | TRBJ1-1 | TRBV2 | CASQTENTEAFF | TGTGCCAGTCAGACAGAAAACACTGAAGCTTTCTTT
- | few | TRBJ1-1 | TRBV6-2/TRBV6-3 | CASSTSRGQAAFF | TGTGCCAGCAGTACGTCCCGGGGGCAGGCCGCTTTCTTT
- | once | TRBJ1-5 | TRBV28 | CASSFYSDQPQHF | TGTGCCAGCAGTTTTTACAGCGATCAGCCCCAGCATTTT
TRBD2 | - | TRBJ2-1 | TRBV2 | CASSGQDLLAGEYNEQFF | TGTGCCAGCAGTGGACAGGACCTACTAGCGGGAGAATACAATGAGCAGTTCTTC
- | - | TRBJ2-6 | TRBV25-1 | CASSRSLSGANVLTF | TGTGCCAGCAGCCGCTCCCTTTCTGGGGCCAACGTCCTGACTTTC
TRBD2 | - | TRBJ2-3 | TRBV19 | CASSATQSSGGALDTQYF | TGTGCCAGTAGTGCCACCCAATCTAGCGGGGGGGCCTTAGATACGCAGTATTTT
- | - | TRBJ2-7 | TRBV6-2/TRBV6-3 | CASSYGQPYGEQYF | TGTGCCAGCAGTTACGGACAGCCCTACGGCGAGCAGTACTTC
TRBD1 | once | TRBJ1-1 | TRBV7-9 | CASSSGTGITEAFF | TGTGCCAGCAGTTCCGGGACAGGGATCACTGAAGCTTTCTTT
- | - | TRBJ2-7 | TRBV7-9 | CASSLDPMSYEQYF | TGTGCCAGCAGCCTGGACCCGATGAGCTACGAGCAGTACTTC
- | - | TRBJ2-1 | TRBV9 | CASSVELSSYNEQFF | TGTGCCAGCAGCGTAGAACTTAGCTCCTACAATGAGCAGTTCTTC
TRBD2 | - | TRBJ2-7 | TRBV14 | CASSRTSGRAGEQYF | TGTGCCAGCAGCCGGACTAGCGGGAGGGCCGGTGAGCAGTACTTC
- | - | TRBJ2-2 | TRBV5-4 | CASATGYPGELFF | TGTGCCAGCGCTACAGGGTACCCCGGGGAGCTGTTTTTT
TRBD2 | - | TRBJ2-3 | TRBV9 | CASSVWASGTWDTQYF | TGTGCCAGCAGCGTATGGGCTAGCGGGACTTGGGATACGCAGTATTTT
- | - | TRBJ2-1 | TRBV18 | CASSPRDSSLSNEQFF | TGTGCCAGCTCACCACGAGATAGTTCGTTATCCAATGAGCAGTTCTTC
- | - | TRBJ2-1 | TRBV5-5 | CASSLEVSYRPNEQFF | TGTGCCAGCAGCTTGGAGGTCAGTTATCGACCCAATGAGCAGTTCTTC